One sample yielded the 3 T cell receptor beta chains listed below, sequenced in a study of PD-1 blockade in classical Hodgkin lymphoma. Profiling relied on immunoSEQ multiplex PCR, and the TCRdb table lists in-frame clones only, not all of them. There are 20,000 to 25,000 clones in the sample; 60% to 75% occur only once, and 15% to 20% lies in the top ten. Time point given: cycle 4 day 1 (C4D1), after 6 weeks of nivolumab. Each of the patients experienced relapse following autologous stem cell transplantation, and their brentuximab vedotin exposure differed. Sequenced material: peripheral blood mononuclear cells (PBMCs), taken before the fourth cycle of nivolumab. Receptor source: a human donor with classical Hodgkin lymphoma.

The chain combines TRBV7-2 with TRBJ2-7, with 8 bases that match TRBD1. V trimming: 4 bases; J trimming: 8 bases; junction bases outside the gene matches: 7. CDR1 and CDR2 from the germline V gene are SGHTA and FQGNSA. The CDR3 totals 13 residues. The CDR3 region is CASSSGTGGKQYF. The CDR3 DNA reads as TGTGCCAGCAGCTCGGGGACAGGAGGGAAGCAGTACTTC. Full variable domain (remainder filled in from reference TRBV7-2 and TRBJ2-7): GAGVSQSPSNKVTEKGKDVELRCDPISGHTALYWYRQSLGQGLEFLIYFQGNSAPDKSGLPSDRFSAERTGGSVSTLTIQRTQQEDSAVYLCASSSGTGGKQYFGPGTRLTVT.

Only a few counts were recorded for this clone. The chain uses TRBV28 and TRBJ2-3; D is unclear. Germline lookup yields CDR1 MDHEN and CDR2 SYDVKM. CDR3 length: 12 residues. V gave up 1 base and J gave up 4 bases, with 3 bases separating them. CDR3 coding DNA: TGTGCCAGCAGTTTATTGTCAGATACGCAGTATTTT. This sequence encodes CASSLLSDTQYF.

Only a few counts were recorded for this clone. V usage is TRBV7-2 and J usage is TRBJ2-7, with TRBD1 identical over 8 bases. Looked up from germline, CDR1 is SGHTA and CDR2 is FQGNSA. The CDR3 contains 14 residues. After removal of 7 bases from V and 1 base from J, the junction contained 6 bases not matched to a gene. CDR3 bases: TGTGCCAGCACCTATCAGGGGGCATCCTACGAGCAGTACTTC. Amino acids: CASTYQGASYEQYF.